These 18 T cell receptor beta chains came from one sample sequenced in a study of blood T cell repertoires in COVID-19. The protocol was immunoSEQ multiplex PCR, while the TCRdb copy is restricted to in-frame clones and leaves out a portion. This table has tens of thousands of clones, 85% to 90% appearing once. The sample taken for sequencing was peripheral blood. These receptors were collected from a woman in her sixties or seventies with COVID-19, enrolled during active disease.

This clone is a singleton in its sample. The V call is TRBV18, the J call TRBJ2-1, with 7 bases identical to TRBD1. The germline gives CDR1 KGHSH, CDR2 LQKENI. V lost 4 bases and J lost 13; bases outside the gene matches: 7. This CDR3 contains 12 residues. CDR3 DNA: TGTGCCAGCTCACGCGGACAGGATTATCAGTTCTTC. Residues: CASSRGQDYQFF.

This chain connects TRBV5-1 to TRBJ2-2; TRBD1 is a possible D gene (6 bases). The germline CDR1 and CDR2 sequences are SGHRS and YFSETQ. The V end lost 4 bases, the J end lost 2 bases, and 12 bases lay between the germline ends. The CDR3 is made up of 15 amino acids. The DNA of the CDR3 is TGCGCCAGCAGCCCGCAGGGACAAAACACCGGGGAGCTGTTTTTT. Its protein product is CASSPQGQNTGELFF.

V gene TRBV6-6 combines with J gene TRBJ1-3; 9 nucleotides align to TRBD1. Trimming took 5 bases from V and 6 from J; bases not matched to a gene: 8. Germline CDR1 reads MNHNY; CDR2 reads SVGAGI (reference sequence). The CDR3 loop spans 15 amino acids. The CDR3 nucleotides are TGTGCCAGCAGTACTTACAGGGGGCGCATAAACACCATATATTTT. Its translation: CASSTYRGRINTIYF.

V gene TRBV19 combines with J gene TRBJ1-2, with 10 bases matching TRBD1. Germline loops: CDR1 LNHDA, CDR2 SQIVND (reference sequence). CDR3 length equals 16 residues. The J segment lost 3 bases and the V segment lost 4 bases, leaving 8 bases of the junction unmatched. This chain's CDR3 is CASSSRQGASYYGYTF. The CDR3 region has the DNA TGTGCCAGTAGTAGCAGACAGGGGGCGTCATACTATGGCTACACCTTC.

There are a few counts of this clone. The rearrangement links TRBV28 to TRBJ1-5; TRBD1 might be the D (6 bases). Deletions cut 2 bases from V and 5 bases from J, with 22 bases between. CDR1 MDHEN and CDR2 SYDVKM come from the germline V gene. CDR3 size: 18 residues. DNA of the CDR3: TGTGCCAGCAGTTTAGAAGTTCTCGGCAGGGGAGACGATCAGCCCCAGCATTTT. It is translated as CASSLEVLGRGDDQPQHF.

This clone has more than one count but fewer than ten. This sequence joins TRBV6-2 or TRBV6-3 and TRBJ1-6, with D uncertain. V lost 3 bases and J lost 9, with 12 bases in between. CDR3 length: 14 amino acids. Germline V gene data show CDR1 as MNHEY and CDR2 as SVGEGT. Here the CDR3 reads CASSYEAPSSPLHF. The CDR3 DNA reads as TGTGCCAGCAGTTATGAAGCTCCGAGTTCACCCCTCCACTTT.

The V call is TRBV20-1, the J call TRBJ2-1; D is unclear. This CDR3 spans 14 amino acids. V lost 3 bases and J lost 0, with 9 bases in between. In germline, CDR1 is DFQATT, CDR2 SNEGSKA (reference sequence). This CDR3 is CSASSGRSYNEQFF. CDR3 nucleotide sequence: TGCAGTGCTAGTTCTGGCCGCTCCTACAATGAGCAGTTCTTC.

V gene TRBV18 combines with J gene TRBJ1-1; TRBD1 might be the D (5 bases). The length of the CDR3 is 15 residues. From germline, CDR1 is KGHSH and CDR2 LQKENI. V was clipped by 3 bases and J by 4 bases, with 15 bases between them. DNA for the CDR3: TGTGCCAGCTCACCCCCGGGGGGATCTAGCACTGAAGCTTTCTTT. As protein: CASSPPGGSSTEAFF.

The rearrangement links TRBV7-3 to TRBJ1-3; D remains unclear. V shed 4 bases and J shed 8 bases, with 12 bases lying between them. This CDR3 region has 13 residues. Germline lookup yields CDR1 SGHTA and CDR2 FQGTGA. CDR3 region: CASSSTVGDTIYF. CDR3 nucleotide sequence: TGTGCCAGCAGCTCGACGGTAGGAGACACCATATATTTT.

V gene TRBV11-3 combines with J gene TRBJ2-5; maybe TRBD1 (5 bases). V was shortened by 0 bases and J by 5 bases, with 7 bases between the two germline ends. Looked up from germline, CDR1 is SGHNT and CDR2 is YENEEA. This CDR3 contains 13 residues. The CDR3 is CASSLEGRETQYF. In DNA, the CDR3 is TGTGCCAGCAGCTTAGAGGGGCGCGAGACCCAGTACTTC.

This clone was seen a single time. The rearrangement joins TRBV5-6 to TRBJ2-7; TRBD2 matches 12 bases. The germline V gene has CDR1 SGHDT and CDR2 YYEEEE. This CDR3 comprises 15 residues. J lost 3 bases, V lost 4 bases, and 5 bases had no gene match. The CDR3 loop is CASSRRLAGVYEQYF. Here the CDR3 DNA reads TGTGCCAGCAGCCGACGACTAGCGGGAGTCTACGAGCAGTACTTC.

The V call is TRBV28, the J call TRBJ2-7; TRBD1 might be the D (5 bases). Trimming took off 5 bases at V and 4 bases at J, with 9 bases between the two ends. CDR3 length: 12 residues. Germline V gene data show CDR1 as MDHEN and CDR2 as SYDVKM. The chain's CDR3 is CASSTRVYEQYF. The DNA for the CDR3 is TGTGCCAGCAGTACCAGGGTTTACGAGCAGTACTTC.

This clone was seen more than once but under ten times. As DNA, the CDR3 is TGTGCCAGCAATACACAAGGGACAGAAAAAGAGACCCAGTACTTC. This gives the protein CASNTQGTEKETQYF. The genes are TRBV28 and TRBJ2-5; 7 positions match TRBD1. CDR3 length equals 15 residues. J lost 3 bases, V lost 7 bases, and 11 bases had no gene match. Per germline, CDR1 MDHEN and CDR2 SYDVKM. Supplemented by reference TRBV28 and TRBJ2-5, the full variable domain reads DVKVTQSSRYLVKRTGEKVFLECVQDMDHENMFWYRQDPGLGLRLIYFSYDVKMKEKGDIPEGYSVSREKKERFSLILESASTNQTSMYLCASNTQGTEKETQYFGPGTRLLVL.

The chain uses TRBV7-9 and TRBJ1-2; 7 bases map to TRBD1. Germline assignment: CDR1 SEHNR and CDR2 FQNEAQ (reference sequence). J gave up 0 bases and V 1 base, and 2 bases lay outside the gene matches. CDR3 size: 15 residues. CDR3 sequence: CASSLDRGTNYGYTF. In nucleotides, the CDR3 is TGTGCCAGCAGCTTAGACAGGGGTACTAACTATGGCTACACCTTC. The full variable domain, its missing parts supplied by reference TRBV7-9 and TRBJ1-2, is DTGVSQNPRHKITKRGQNVTFRCDPISEHNRLYWYRQTLGQGPEFLTYFQNEAQLEKSRLLSDRFSAERPKGSFSTLEIQRTEQGDSAMYLCASSLDRGTNYGYTFGSGTRLTVV.

CDR3 protein: CASSLTRTGIYEQYF. CDR3 nucleotide sequence: TGTGCCAGCAGCTTAACGAGGACGGGGATCTACGAGCAGTACTTC. V usage is TRBV7-3 and J usage is TRBJ2-7, with D possibly being TRBD2 (5 bases). CDR1 is SGHTA and CDR2 is FQGTGA in the germline V gene. The CDR3 has 15 residues. V was cut by 0 bases and J by 3 bases, with 12 bases left in between.

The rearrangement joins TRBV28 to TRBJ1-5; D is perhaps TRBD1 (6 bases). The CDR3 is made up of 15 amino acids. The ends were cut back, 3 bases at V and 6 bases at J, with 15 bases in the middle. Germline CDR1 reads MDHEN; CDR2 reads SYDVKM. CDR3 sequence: CASSFFGQGIQPQHF. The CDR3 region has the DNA TGTGCCAGCAGTTTTTTCGGTCAGGGGATTCAGCCCCAGCATTTT.

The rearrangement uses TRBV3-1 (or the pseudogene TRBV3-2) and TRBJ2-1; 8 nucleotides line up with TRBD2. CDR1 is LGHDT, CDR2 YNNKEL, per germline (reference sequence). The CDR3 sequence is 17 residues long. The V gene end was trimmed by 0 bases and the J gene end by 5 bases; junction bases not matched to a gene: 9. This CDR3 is CASSQEALAGTHNEQFF. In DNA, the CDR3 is TGTGCCAGCAGCCAAGAAGCCCTAGCGGGTACTCACAATGAGCAGTTCTTC.

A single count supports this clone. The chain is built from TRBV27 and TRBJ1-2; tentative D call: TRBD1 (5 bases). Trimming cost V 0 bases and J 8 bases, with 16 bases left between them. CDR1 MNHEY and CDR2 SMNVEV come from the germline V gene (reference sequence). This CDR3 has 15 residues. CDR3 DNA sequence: TGTGCCAGCAGTTTATCGGGCAGGGAGGGCTACGGCTACACCTTC. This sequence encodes CASSLSGREGYGYTF.